Listed below are T cell receptor beta chains from one sample, sequenced in a study of neurological immune-mediated disorders. TCRdb called the 5' RACE reads again in MiXCR, with one record for every CDR3 protein. The top ten hold about 23% of the sample, which has around 30,000 distinct CDR3 sequences, about 4% seen once. The specimen was CD4+ T cells from blood. These receptors came from a woman in her forties in good health. Each CDR3 is given with its conserved first and last residue. Each record gives: D gene, J gene, clone size, V gene, CDR3 protein, CDR3 DNA. D genes are given only for firm matches. Some rows have no size entry. The others give once, few or many, or a class for an expanded clone.

>.|TRBJ1-1|many|TRBV5-1
CASSLWGQAPPEAFF
TGCGCCAGCAGCTTGTGGGGACAAGCCCCCCCTGAAGCTTTCTTT
>.|TRBJ2-7|many|TRBV20-1
CSASTRTYEQYF
TGCAGTGCTAGTACCCGGACCTACGAGCAGTACTTC
>.|TRBJ1-2|many|TRBV3-1
CASSQGRRGNNGYTF
TGTGCCAGCAGCCAAGGACGAAGGGGGAATAATGGCTACACCTTC
>TRBD2|TRBJ2-6|many|TRBV5-1
CASSSGTTRPDSGANVLTF
TGCGCCAGCAGCTCCGGGACTACCCGCCCCGACTCTGGGGCCAACGTCCTGACTTTC
>TRBD1|TRBJ2-7|many|TRBV6-6
CASSHGTDRTYEQYF
TGTGCCAGCAGTCACGGGACAGACCGAACCTACGAGCAGTACTTC
>.|TRBJ2-2|many|TRBV27
CASSRRHDGELFF
TGTGCCAGCAGTCGACGGCATGACGGGGAGCTGTTTTTT
>.|TRBJ1-2|many|TRBV25-1
CASSEGRRAYGYTF
TGTGCCAGCAGTGAGGGCAGGAGAGCCTATGGCTACACCTTC
>.|TRBJ1-1|many|TRBV7-8
CASSWRTSEAFF
TGTGCCAGCAGCTGGAGGACCTCTGAAGCTTTCTTT
>TRBD2|TRBJ2-5|many|TRBV11-2
CASSGGTSGLLKETQYF
TGTGCCAGCAGCGGAGGGACTAGCGGGCTGCTCAAAGAGACCCAGTACTTC
>.|TRBJ1-5|many|TRBV10-3
CAISDPRQSDQPQHF
TGTGCCATCAGTGACCCCAGACAGAGTGATCAGCCCCAGCATTTT
>.|TRBJ1-4|many|TRBV9
CASSVGATRAYEKLFF
TGTGCCAGCAGCGTAGGGGCGACCCGCGCCTATGAAAAACTGTTTTTT
>.|TRBJ1-4|many|TRBV11-2
CASSPGGKMVAKLFF
TGTGCCAGCAGCCCGGGGGGGAAGATGGTTGCGAAACTGTTTTTT
>.|TRBJ2-1|medium-sized|TRBV20-1
CSAVGPSSYNEQFF
TGCAGTGCTGTCGGACCCAGCTCCTACAATGAGCAGTTCTTC
>TRBD2|TRBJ2-7|many|TRBV6-1
CASSEKPRERSYEQYF
TGTGCCAGCAGTGAAAAGCCGCGGGAGAGATCCTACGAGCAGTACTTC
>TRBD1|TRBJ1-5|many|TRBV20-1
CSASGTDSNQPQHF
TGCAGTGCTTCCGGGACAGATAGCAATCAGCCCCAGCATTTT
>.|TRBJ1-4|medium-sized|TRBV7-8
CASSSRSFGGGLNEKLFF
TGTGCCAGCAGCTCACGCTCTTTTGGGGGCGGCCTTAATGAAAAACTGTTTTTT
>.|TRBJ1-1|many|TRBV12-5
CASGLVQGGRTEAFF
TGTGCTAGTGGTTTGGTACAAGGGGGTCGGACTGAAGCTTTCTTT
>.|TRBJ2-6|many|TRBV5-6
CASSLGYGANVLTF
TGTGCCAGCAGCTTGGGGTATGGGGCCAACGTCCTGACTTTC
>TRBD1|TRBJ2-2|many|TRBV7-8
CASRGGTGRRSTGELFF
TGTGCCAGCAGAGGAGGGACAGGTCGAAGGAGCACCGGGGAGCTGTTTTTT
>.|TRBJ1-6|many|TRBV20-1
CSARFGFTDSPLHF
TGCAGTGCCAGGTTTGGGTTTACGGATTCACCCCTCCACTTT
>TRBD2|TRBJ2-7|.|TRBV20-1
CSTKHPSGPFYEQYF
TGCAGTACCAAGCACCCTAGCGGGCCGTTCTACGAGCAGTACTTC
>.|TRBJ1-1|many|TRBV7-3
CASSLKQNTEAFF
TGTGCCAGCAGCTTAAAGCAAAACACTGAAGCTTTCTTT
>TRBD1|TRBJ2-1|many|TRBV20-1
CSASGGDRGPDEQFF
TGCAGTGCATCCGGGGGGGACAGGGGGCCAGATGAGCAGTTCTTC
>TRBD2|TRBJ2-3|many|TRBV7-9
CASSFVSSGRLTSSTDTQYF
TGTGCCAGCAGCTTCGTTTCTAGCGGGAGACTTACTTCTAGCACAGATACGCAGTATTTT
>.|TRBJ1-1|many|TRBV27
CASSSRGWNTEAFF
TGTGCCAGCAGTTCCCGGGGGTGGAACACTGAAGCTTTCTTT
>TRBD2|TRBJ2-7|many|TRBV12-3/TRBV12-4
CASSRTSGGSYEQYF
TGTGCCAGCAGCCGGACTAGCGGGGGGTCCTACGAGCAGTACTTC
>.|TRBJ2-1|many|TRBV7-2
CASSLRKFEQFF
TGTGCCAGCAGCTTAAGGAAATTTGAGCAGTTCTTC
>.|TRBJ2-2|many|TRBV5-1
CASSFQTGSTGELFF
TGCGCCAGCAGCTTCCAGACAGGTTCCACCGGGGAGCTGTTTTTT
>TRBD1|TRBJ1-2|many|TRBV29-1
CSVIADRGGHPRGYTF
TGCAGCGTTATAGCGGACAGGGGTGGTCATCCCCGCGGCTACACCTTC
>.|TRBJ1-5|many|TRBV6-5
CASSYSIRGNQPQHF
TGTGCCAGCAGTTACTCGATAAGGGGTAATCAGCCCCAGCATTTT
>.|TRBJ2-7|many|TRBV5-1
CASSRTMGGASSYEQYF
TGCGCCAGCAGCCGAACTATGGGGGGGGCCTCATCCTACGAGCAGTACTTC
>TRBD1|TRBJ1-1|many|TRBV5-1
CASSLQGADTEAFF
TGCGCCAGCAGCTTACAGGGGGCGGACACTGAAGCTTTCTTT
>TRBD2|TRBJ2-1|many|TRBV11-2
CASSSPRGTNYNEQFF
TGTGCCAGCAGCTCGCCCCGCGGGACTAATTACAATGAGCAGTTCTTC
>TRBD2|TRBJ2-5|many|TRBV7-2
CASSLDRRGAETQYF
TGTGCCAGCAGCTTAGACAGGCGGGGGGCAGAGACCCAGTACTTC
>.|TRBJ1-5|many|TRBV5-5
CASSMNPGEPQHF
TGTGCCAGCAGCATGAATCCCGGGGAGCCCCAGCATTTT
>.|TRBJ2-5|many|TRBV3-1
CASSQAKETQYF
TGTGCCAGCAGCCAAGCCAAAGAGACCCAGTACTTC
>.|TRBJ1-2|many|TRBV5-1
CASSPESYKTDGYTF
TGCGCCAGCAGCCCGGAGTCGTATAAGACGGATGGCTACACCTTC
>.|TRBJ2-1|many|TRBV20-1
CSPVGREGHSYNEQFF
TGCAGCCCGGTGGGGCGCGAGGGCCACTCCTACAATGAGCAGTTCTTC
>.|TRBJ2-6|.|TRBV19
CASSSRTTSGANVLTF
TGTGCCAGTAGCTCCAGGACAACCTCTGGGGCCAACGTCCTGACTTTC
>.|TRBJ1-5|many|TRBV12-3/TRBV12-4
CASTSRASGGQPQHF
TGTGCCAGCACCTCCAGGGCGTCGGGGGGTCAGCCCCAGCATTTT
>.|TRBJ1-3|many|TRBV5-1
CASSLEGTAGNTIYF
TGCGCCAGCAGCTTGGAAGGCACTGCTGGAAACACCATATATTTT
>.|TRBJ2-7|many|TRBV7-6
CASSLGSGPYEQYF
TGTGCCAGCAGCTTAGGGTCCGGCCCCTACGAGCAGTACTTC
>.|TRBJ2-7|many|TRBV20-1
CSARARGTLVYEQYF
TGCAGTGCTAGAGCAAGGGGGACGCTAGTTTACGAGCAGTACTTC
>TRBD2|TRBJ2-1|many|TRBV20-1
CSARGASGRAVNEQFF
TGCAGTGCTAGGGGAGCTAGCGGGAGGGCCGTTAATGAGCAGTTCTTC
>.|TRBJ2-3|many|TRBV12-3/TRBV12-4
CASSFVAGDRGVGSTDTQYF
TGTGCCAGCAGTTTTGTCGCAGGGGATAGGGGGGTGGGGTCCACAGATACGCAGTATTTT
>.|TRBJ1-1|many|TRBV7-9
CASSSDRRHMNTEAFF
TGTGCCAGCAGCTCCGACAGGAGACATATGAACACTGAAGCTTTCTTT
>.|TRBJ2-7|many|TRBV5-1
CASSATGPSYEQYF
TGCGCCAGCAGCGCCACAGGGCCCTCCTACGAGCAGTACTTC
>TRBD1|TRBJ1-1|many|TRBV9
CASSADDRVTEAFF
TGTGCCAGCAGCGCAGACGACAGGGTCACTGAAGCTTTCTTT
>.|TRBJ2-3|many|TRBV29-1
CSVRSQGSTDTQYF
TGCAGCGTTCGGTCACAGGGTAGCACAGATACGCAGTATTTT
>TRBD2|TRBJ2-5|many|TRBV10-3
CAATSGSGETQYF
TGTGCCGCGACTAGCGGGAGTGGGGAGACCCAGTACTTC
>.|TRBJ1-1|many|TRBV27
CASSPYGSSPGGTEAFF
TGTGCCAGCAGTCCCTACGGGTCCTCCCCGGGCGGCACTGAAGCTTTCTTT
>.|TRBJ1-2|many|TRBV21-1
CASSKKEEEVANYGYTF
TGTGCCAGCAGCAAAAAGGAAGAAGAGGTAGCTAACTATGGCTACACCTTC
>TRBD1|TRBJ1-5|many|TRBV5-6
CASSRGQGARQPQHF
TGTGCCAGCAGCCGAGGACAGGGGGCCCGTCAGCCCCAGCATTTT